This entry is about one T cell receptor (beta chain). Its specificity is not known. The CDR3 has 12 amino acids. V lost 7 bases, J lost 5 bases, and 12 bases lay in between. CDR1 and CDR2 from the germline V gene are WNHNN and SYGVQD (reference sequence). The data stem from a study of T cell clonotyping in hematopoietic cell transplantation. Repertoires were generated with immunoSEQ multiplex PCR, while TCRdb's copy carries only in-frame clones and drops some. The top ten clones hold around 1.5% of a sample with about 36,000 clones, roughly 94% of them seen once. Documented time point: recipient sample about 28 days before transplant, after cytoreduction. Study results and limitations: Few recipient clonotypes overlapped donors; over 95% were de novo at given depth. No sorting was done, leaving CD4 and CD8 contributions mixed. Graft donor and pretransplant recipient Inverse Simpson Index values predicted broader posttransplant TCR diversity. Pathologically expanded recipient clonotypes increased progressively from day 30 to day 180 as diversity fell.

This sample comprised peripheral blood mononuclear cells, obtained before stem cell transplant. V and J are TRBV10-1 and TRBJ2-7, with D unresolved. The TCR was taken from a man in his forties with chronic myeloid leukemia. Some clones in this sample may be carry-over from other donors' samples. Here the CDR3 reads CASIRVLNEQYF. Here the CDR3 DNA reads TGCGCCAGCATAAGGGTCTTGAACGAGCAGTACTTC.